This TCR beta chain was identified during a study of regulatory T cells in long-lasting Graves disease. This clonotype has a handful of counts. Arm-PCR with iRepertoire HTBI primers amplified the CDR3 regions for these TCR beta libraries. In the original processing: Samples collectively showed approximately 62 TRBV and fewer than 15 TRBJ segments. Each CDR3 protein is one row after TCRdb ran MiXCR on the multiplex PCR reads. The V and J calls were determined by TCRdb, not by the authors. The table records about 620,000 distinct CDR3 sequences, approximately 15% of them present only once. Time point here: newly diagnosed GD, antithyroid drugs for less than 3 months. PBMC RNA was the source of the TCR library. These same data were also listed under a study on T cells in Graves' hyperthyroidism and ophthalmopathy.

This receptor was obtained from a woman aged 25 to 39 with Graves disease. The specimen was peripheral blood mononuclear cells (PBMCs), collected at new diagnosis, from a patient treated with antithyroid drugs.

The CDR3 loop is CASSDMALEQYF. The CDR3 bases are TGTGCCAGCAGTGACATGGCTCTCGAGCAGTACTTC. The chain links TRBV2 to TRBJ2-7; D unclear. The germline V gene encodes CDR1 SNHLY and CDR2 FYNNEI. The V end was cut by 3 bases, the J end by 6 bases, with 9 bases between. The CDR3 loop spans 12 amino acids. The entire variable domain, with the rest obtained from reference TRBV2 and TRBJ2-7, is as follows: EPEVTQTPSHQVTQMGQEVILRCVPISNHLYFYWYRQILGQKVEFLVSFYNNEISEKSEIFDDQFSVERPDGSNFTLKIRSTKLEDSAMYFCASSDMALEQYFGPGTRLTVT.